Listed here are 22 T cell receptor beta chains from one sample, sequenced in a study of identical twins. TCRdb called the 5' RACE reads again in MiXCR, with one record for every CDR3 protein. Seen here are fewer than 250,000 distinct CDR3 sequences, 6% to 8% observed once, and the top ten hold approximately 5.4%. These data were also filed under a second study, of yellow fever vaccine responses in identical twins.

The sequenced material came from CD8+ T cells sorted from blood. The receptors derive from a woman aged 18-30 years in good health.

The sample holds a few counts of this clonotype. The chain uses TRBV2 and TRBJ2-1; 8 bases line up with TRBD2. Germline V CDR1 and CDR2: SNHLY, FYNNEI. The CDR3 is 15 amino acids. With 7 bases clipped from V and 4 bases from J, the junction kept 9 bases outside the gene matches. CDR3 bases: TGTGCCAGCACCGCGGGAGGACAGACATACAATGAGCAGTTCTTC. Its protein is CASTAGGQTYNEQFF. The full variable domain, rest sourced from reference TRBV2 and TRBJ2-1, is EPEVTQTPSHQVTQMGQEVILRCVPISNHLYFYWYRQILGQKVEFLVSFYNNEISEKSEIFDDQFSVERPDGSNFTLKIRSTKLEDSAMYFCASTAGGQTYNEQFFGPGTRLTVL.

The chain carries TRBV21-1 and TRBJ2-3; the tabulated D call, TRBD1, remains unverified against the DNA. TRBV21-1 is described as a pseudogene. This CDR3 is 19 amino acids long. The CDR3 DNA reads TGTGCCAGCAGCACCCCCAGGGAAGCGGGGGCCTTCCAGGGAGATACGCAGTATTTT. Residues: CASSTPREAGAFQGDTQYF.

This clonotype was recorded a few times. The chain carries TRBV6-1 and TRBJ2-7; TRBD2 is a possible D gene (5 bases). V shed 2 bases and J shed 5 bases, with 16 bases lying between them. The CDR3 is 15 amino acids. In germline, CDR1 is MNHNS, CDR2 SASEGT. The CDR3 here is CASSERRGFGDEQYV. The DNA for the CDR3 is TGTGCCAGCAGTGAAAGACGGGGTTTCGGCGACGAGCAGTACGTC.

The sample holds many counts of this clonotype. The V call is TRBV10-3, the J call TRBJ1-1; a weak D match, TRBD1 (5 bases). The CDR3 runs to 14 residues. The V end was cut by 6 bases, the J end by 0 bases, with 11 bases between. Germline CDR1 and CDR2: ENHRY and SYGVKD. CDR3 coding DNA: TGTGCCATCAGGAAGGACACCCTGAACACTGAAGCTTTCTTT. Protein product: CAIRKDTLNTEAFF.

The chain joins TRBV7-9 to TRBJ2-1; D may be TRBD1 (5 bases). The germline V gene has CDR1 SEHNR and CDR2 FQNEAQ (reference sequence). The ends were cut back, 5 bases at V and 7 bases at J, with 12 bases in the middle. The CDR3 is made up of 13 amino acids. CDR3 sequence: CASSGALGNEQFF. The DNA for the CDR3 is TGTGCCAGCAGCGGGGCCTTAGGAAATGAGCAGTTCTTC.

The sample holds a few counts of this clonotype. The V call is TRBV29-1, the J call TRBJ2-2; 9 bases fit TRBD2. The germline V gene encodes CDR1 SQVTM and CDR2 ANQGSEA. The CDR3 has 12 residues. The junction had 5 bases not matched to a gene; V was cut back by 8 bases and J by 7 bases. The CDR3 is CSSSGGIGELFF. The CDR3 DNA reads TGCAGCTCAAGCGGGGGGATCGGGGAGCTGTTTTTT.

This clonotype was detected only a few times. V usage is TRBV11-2 and J usage is TRBJ2-5; D gene uncertain. V lost 1 base to trimming and J lost 0 bases, with 9 bases between them. The CDR3 runs 15 residues. Germline loops: CDR1 SGHAT, CDR2 FQNNGV. The CDR3 DNA sequence: TGTGCCAGCAGCTTAGTGCCCTCTCACCAAGAGACCCAGTACTTC. Translated, it gives CASSLVPSHQETQYF.

This clonotype was observed many times. The genes are TRBV20-1 and TRBJ2-7; a weak D match, TRBD2 (6 bases). The CDR3 has 15 amino acids. Trimming left V 6 bases short and J 0 bases short, with 18 bases between. Germline loops: CDR1 DFQATT, CDR2 SNEGSKA (reference sequence). This chain's CDR3 is CSAKTLGDFSYEQYF. CDR3 nucleotides: TGCAGTGCCAAGACCTTAGGGGACTTCTCCTACGAGCAGTACTTC.

The rearrangement uses TRBV4-1 and TRBJ2-1; 9 bases map to TRBD2. Losses at the gene ends were 1 base for V and 6 bases for J; bases not matched to a gene: 10. There are 17 residues in the CDR3. In germline, CDR1 is MGHRA, CDR2 YSYEKL. CDR3 amino acids: CASSQGVAGALLNEQFF. CDR3 in DNA: TGCGCCAGCAGCCAAGGGGTAGCGGGAGCCCTCCTCAATGAGCAGTTCTTC.

This clonotype occurred many times. The rearrangement links TRBV10-3 to TRBJ2-7; 8 bases match TRBD1. This CDR3 spans 15 amino acids. Looked up from germline, CDR1 is ENHRY and CDR2 is SYGVKD. Germline trimming cut 3 bases from V and 1 base from J; bases unmatched to any gene: 5. The CDR3 loop reads CAISEAGTGSYEQYF. CDR3 nucleotide sequence: TGTGCCATCAGTGAAGCAGGGACAGGATCCTACGAGCAGTACTTC.

This clonotype was counted many times. The chain uses TRBV12-3 or TRBV12-4 and TRBJ2-3; TRBD1 or TRBD2 may be the D gene (5 bases each). The CDR3 has 13 amino acids. Trimming pared 5 bases from V and 4 bases from J, leaving 10 bases between. The CDR3 loop is CASSVGTPDTQYF. The CDR3 region has the DNA TGTGCCAGCAGTGTAGGGACCCCAGATACGCAGTATTTT.

This clonotype has more than one count but fewer than ten. The rearrangement uses TRBV27 and TRBJ1-1; TRBD1 might be the D (6 bases). The V gene's germline CDR1 is MNHEY and CDR2 SMNVEV (reference sequence). The CDR3 loop spans 14 amino acids. Trimming shortened V by 6 bases and J by 0 bases, and 11 bases separated the two germline ends. CDR3 protein: CASRPGVVNTEAFF. For the CDR3, the DNA is TGTGCCAGCAGACCAGGGGTGGTGAACACTGAAGCTTTCTTT.

Only a few counts were recorded for this clonotype. The genes are TRBV5-5 and TRBJ2-7; D may be TRBD1 (6 bases). The CDR3 extends over 13 amino acids. Germline loops: CDR1 SGHKS, CDR2 YYEKEE (reference sequence). The ends were cut back, 4 bases at V and 3 bases at J, with 11 bases in the middle. The CDR3 region has the DNA TGTGCCAGCAGCCCAGGGGAAGGCTACGAGCAGTACGTC. Translation gives CASSPGEGYEQYV.

The chain employs TRBV20-1 and TRBJ1-2; D uncertain. Germline assignment: CDR1 DFQATT and CDR2 SNEGSKA (reference sequence). Trimming stripped 1 base from V and 2 bases from J, with 5 bases between. The CDR3 totals 12 residues. The CDR3 is CSARGGNYGYTF. CDR3 nucleotides: TGCAGTGCTAGAGGAGGAAACTATGGCTACACCTTC.

There are many counts of this clonotype. V gene TRBV7-6 combines with J gene TRBJ2-7, with TRBD1 as a possible D gene (6 bases). Germline CDR1 SGHVS, CDR2 FNYEAQ. The CDR3 length is 17 residues. Trimming shortened V by 1 base and J by 7 bases, and 23 bases separated the two germline ends. The CDR3 is CASSLDAGQSLIGEQYF. The CDR3 DNA reads as TGTGCCAGCAGCTTAGATGCCGGACAGAGCCTAATAGGGGAGCAGTACTTC. Full variable domain (remainder filled in from reference TRBV7-6 and TRBJ2-7): GAGVSQSPRYKVTKRGQDVALRCDPISGHVSLYWYRQALGQGPEFLTYFNYEAQQDKSGLPNDRFSAERPEGSISTLTIQRTEQRDSAMYRCASSLDAGQSLIGEQYFGPGTRLTVT.

The rearrangement links TRBV7-6 to TRBJ2-1, with D possibly matching TRBD2 (6 bases). V dropped 5 bases and J dropped 0 bases, with 17 bases sitting between them. The CDR3 consists of 17 residues. The germline gives CDR1 SGHVS, CDR2 FNYEAQ. The CDR3 here is CASSARGGESSYNEQFF. Written as DNA, the CDR3 is TGTGCCAGCAGCGCACGGGGCGGGGAGAGCTCCTACAATGAGCAGTTCTTC. The full variable domain, in which reference TRBV7-6 and TRBJ2-1 provide the parts outside the CDR3, is GAGVSQSPRYKVTKRGQDVALRCDPISGHVSLYWYRQALGQGPEFLTYFNYEAQQDKSGLPNDRFSAERPEGSISTLTIQRTEQRDSAMYRCASSARGGESSYNEQFFGPGTRLTVL.

This clonotype was seen many times. This chain joins TRBV29-1 and TRBJ2-1; the D gene is possibly TRBD2 (7 bases). Germline values: CDR1 SQVTM, CDR2 ANQGSEA. V was clipped by 3 bases and J by 9 bases, with 12 bases between them. This CDR3 region has 12 residues. For the CDR3, the DNA is TGCAGCGTTGACCCGAGGGGGGGTGAGCAGTTCTTC. This gives the protein CSVDPRGGEQFF.

The table lists this clonotype with a few counts. The chain links TRBV11-2 to TRBJ2-2; 11 positions match TRBD2. CDR1 is SGHAT, CDR2 FQNNGV, per germline. V gave up 5 bases and J gave up 3 bases; unmatched junction bases: 11. The CDR3 contains 18 residues. In DNA form, the CDR3 reads TGTGCCAGCAGCCCTCGCGGTAGCGGGGGGGTGGACACCGGGGAGCTGTTTTTT. Protein sequence: CASSPRGSGGVDTGELFF. The full variable domain, rest sourced from reference TRBV11-2 and TRBJ2-2, is EAGVAQSPRYKIIEKRQSVAFWCNPISGHATLYWYQQILGQGPKLLIQFQNNGVVDDSQLPKDRFSAERLKGVDSTLKIQPAKLEDSAVYLCASSPRGSGGVDTGELFFGEGSRLTVL.

This clonotype was seen a few times. The rearrangement links TRBV20-1 to TRBJ2-3; 9 nucleotides align to TRBD2. The J segment lost 0 bases and the V segment lost 1 base, leaving 2 bases of the junction unmatched. CDR3 length: 15 amino acids. Germline V gene data show CDR1 as DFQATT and CDR2 as SNEGSKA (reference sequence). This CDR3 is CSARVLAGSTDTQYF. CDR3 nucleotides: TGCAGTGCTAGAGTACTAGCGGGTAGCACAGATACGCAGTATTTT.

J is TRBJ2-3 and V is TRBV7-9; 10 nucleotides align to TRBD2. V was clipped by 5 bases and J by 2 bases; unmatched bases: 4. The CDR3 loop spans 15 amino acids. Germline V CDR1 and CDR2: SEHNR, FQNEAQ (reference sequence). The CDR3 loop reads CASSRTSGTTDTQYF. The CDR3 bases are TGTGCCAGCAGCCGGACTAGCGGAACCACAGATACGCAGTATTTT.

This clonotype was picked up a small number of times. V is TRBV27 and J is TRBJ2-5; no clear D gene. From germline, CDR1 is MNHEY and CDR2 SMNVEV (reference sequence). The CDR3 has 14 residues. V was trimmed by 5 bases and J by 2 bases, leaving 12 bases between them. For the CDR3, the DNA is TGTGCCAGCAGTCATTTACCCCCTCAAGAGACCCAGTACTTC. It translates to CASSHLPPQETQYF.

This clonotype was detected only a few times. The chain links TRBV4-1 to TRBJ2-3, with 8 bases lining up with TRBD2. The ends lost 1 base at V and 3 bases at J; junction bases unmatched: 6. CDR3 size: 16 residues. Looked up from germline, CDR1 is MGHRA and CDR2 is YSYEKL. The CDR3 region is CASSQVSGRATDTQYF. The CDR3, as DNA: TGCGCCAGCAGCCAAGTATCCGGGAGGGCAACAGATACGCAGTATTTT.